This TCR beta chain appears in the sequencing data of a study of blood T cell repertoires in COVID-19. Study overall: The study drew acute and convalescent COVID-19 samples from the United States, Italy and Spain.

This clone occurred a few times. Under the authors' procedure: Using reference gene primer amplification, nucleated cell counts were estimated. Using immunoSEQ multiplex PCR, the repertoire was profiled, and TCRdb retains in-frame clones only, with some absent. V and J calls and clone size are those listed in that table; D and trimming were worked out from the DNA. Among about 180,000 clones listed, approximately 86% were seen once. Trimming stripped 5 bases from V and 0 bases from J, with 11 bases between. Germline CDR1 is SEHNR and CDR2 is FQNEAQ (reference sequence). The CDR3 loop spans 15 amino acids.

This TCR was sampled from a man in his forties or fifties with active or convalescent COVID-19. The chain links TRBV7-9 to TRBJ1-3; the D gene is possibly TRBD1 (6 bases). Sequencing was performed on peripheral blood. CDR3: CASSPLGGSGNTIYF. Written as DNA, the CDR3 is TGTGCCAGCAGCCCCTTAGGGGGCTCTGGAAACACCATATATTTT.